This T cell receptor (beta chain) was observed in a study of chronic HIV infection and antiretroviral therapy (dated by TCRdb to the mid-2010s). The library was generated by 5' RACE. The instrument given in TCRdb is Illumina MiSeq. Starting from the raw public reads, TCRdb applied fastp trimming at Q25, assembled clones with MiXCR and retained in-frame beta chains. Each CDR3 protein appears once, grouped with its most common genes and DNA. In all, the sample holds about 38,000 distinct CDR3 sequences, and about 8.1% of those were seen once. Roughly 2.6% of the sample is in the top ten clones. This clonotype turned up a few times. Its antigen is still unknown. No base quality information exists; no much larger clone differs at one position. Cut back by 8 bases and 2 bases, the V and J ends lie 5 bases apart. Based on the germline V gene, the CDR1 and CDR2 sequences are SNHLY and FYNNEI. Inclusive of the bounding cysteine and phenylalanine, the CDR3 is 11 residues long. The DNA shown is the 33-base CDR3, in frame from base 1.

The sequence links TRBV2 to TRBJ2-3; the D gene is not confidently resolved. Material: peripheral blood. The origin of this receptor is an adult who had HIV and had not received antiretroviral therapy, or was an uninfected healthy control (not recorded which). The nucleotide sequence reads TGTGCCAGCGGGCTCACAGATACGCAGTATTTT. It codes for CASGLTDTQYF.